Listed here are 15 T cell receptor beta chains from one sample, sequenced in a study of OX40 agonist ivuxolimab in advanced cancers. Sequencing used immunoSEQ multiplex PCR; TCRdb keeps in-frame clones, though not all of them. The sample shows approximately 14,000 clones, more than 85% of them seen only once. Sample: CD4+ or CD8+ T cells sorted from blood, taken in a trial of the OX40 agonist ivuxolimab. These receptors were taken from an adult with an advanced solid tumor such as melanoma, head and neck, liver or kidney cancer.

J is TRBJ2-7 and V is TRBV6-4; 7 bases fit TRBD2. The germline CDR1 and CDR2 sequences are MRHNA and SNTAGT. Losses at the gene ends were 0 bases for V and 1 base for J; bases not matched to a gene: 9. The CDR3 loop spans 17 amino acids. The DNA for the CDR3 is TGTGCCAGCAGTGACTCCGAGTGGGGGGGGGTTTCCTACGAGCAGTACTTC. Encoded protein: CASSDSEWGGVSYEQYF.

The chain couples TRBV4-1 to TRBJ2-7, with D perhaps assigned TRBD1 or TRBD2 (7 bases each). CDR3 length: 15 residues. Germline CDR1 MGHRA, CDR2 YSYEKL. V lost 1 base to trimming and J lost 11 bases, with 21 bases between them. CDR3 sequence (DNA): TGCGCCAGCAGCCAAGGGGGGGGGACAGCTCCCTCTAAGTACTTC. It yields the protein CASSQGGGTAPSKYF.

CDR3: CASSPFWGDEQYF. The CDR3 DNA follows: TGTGCCAGCAGCCCCTTCTGGGGGGACGAGCAGTACTTC. V gene TRBV9 combines with J gene TRBJ2-7; TRBD2 is a possible D gene (6 bases). The CDR3 is made up of 13 amino acids. Germline V gene sequence: CDR1 SGDLS, CDR2 YYNGEE. The V end lost 4 bases, the J end lost 5 bases, and 13 bases lay between the germline ends.

The J gene is TRBJ2-2, the V gene TRBV7-2; 8 nucleotides match TRBD2. Trimming removed 3 bases from V and 0 bases from J; junction bases left unmatched: 3. CDR1 is SGHTA and CDR2 is FQGNSA in the germline V gene. The CDR3 extends over 16 amino acids. Here the CDR3 DNA reads TGTGCCAGCAGCTTCGTAGCGGGAACGAACACCGGGGAGCTGTTTTTT. Translation gives CASSFVAGTNTGELFF. Full variable domain (outside the CDR3, taken from reference TRBV7-2 and TRBJ2-2): GAGVSQSPSNKVTEKGKDVELRCDPISGHTALYWYRQSLGQGLEFLIYFQGNSAPDKSGLPSDRFSAERTGGSVSTLTIQRTQQEDSAVYLCASSFVAGTNTGELFFGEGSRLTVL.

This clone occurred a few times. CDR3 in amino acids: CASSLGTRGLFF. The CDR3 bases are TGTGCCAGCAGCTTAGGGACCCGCGGGCTGTTTTTT. This chain joins TRBV7-9 and TRBJ2-2; D remains unclear. Germline V gives CDR1 SEHNR, CDR2 FQNEAQ (reference sequence). The CDR3 is 12 residues long. Trimming stripped 1 base from V and 13 bases from J, with 10 bases between.

The rearrangement uses TRBV27 and TRBJ2-7; a weak D match, TRBD1 (6 bases). The V gene lost 6 bases and the J gene lost 3 bases, with 15 bases spanning the gap. CDR3 size: 14 residues. The germline V gene has CDR1 MNHEY and CDR2 SMNVEV (reference sequence). The chain's CDR3 is CASSPSTGGYEQYF. CDR3 coding DNA: TGTGCCAGCAGCCCGTCGACAGGAGGCTACGAGCAGTACTTC.

J is TRBJ1-1 and V is TRBV19; a possible D gene is TRBD1 (5 bases). The CDR3 contains 16 residues. With 1 base removed from V and 5 bases from J, the gap between germline ends came to 17 bases. Germline V gives CDR1 LNHDA, CDR2 SQIVND (reference sequence). Here the CDR3 reads CASSIGLGRRETEAFF. Here the CDR3 DNA reads TGTGCCAGTAGTATAGGATTGGGACGCAGGGAAACTGAAGCTTTCTTT.

The chain uses TRBV6-5 and TRBJ2-3; 13 positions agree with TRBD2. J lost 7 bases, V lost 6 bases, and 7 bases had no gene match. The CDR3 covers 15 residues. CDR1 and CDR2 (germline): MNHEY, SVGAGI. CDR3 sequence: CASSPTSGGANTQYF. For the CDR3, the DNA is TGTGCCAGCAGCCCTACTAGCGGGGGGGCAAATACGCAGTATTTT.

The V call is TRBV6-4, the J call TRBJ2-1; 10 nucleotides align to TRBD1. V was pared by 1 base and J by 5 bases, with 2 bases of the junction left unmatched. Germline V gene sequence: CDR1 MRHNA, CDR2 SNTAGT. The CDR3 covers 15 residues. The DNA of the CDR3 is TGTGCCAGCAGTGACTGGGACAGGGGACACAATGAGCAGTTCTTC. Translation gives CASSDWDRGHNEQFF.

The CDR3 nucleotides read TGCGCCAGCTTCGGGGGGGCCGAGACCCAGTACTTC. Translated, it gives CASFGGAETQYF. The rearrangement joins TRBV10-2 to TRBJ2-5, with 8 nucleotides matching TRBD2. Germline CDR1 and CDR2: WSHSY and SAAADI. Trimming removed 8 bases from V and 5 bases from J; junction bases left unmatched: 4. The CDR3 consists of 12 residues.

The V call is TRBV6-4, the J call TRBJ2-1; D remains ambiguous. CDR1 MRHNA and CDR2 SNTAGT come from the germline V gene. This CDR3 region has 12 residues. V lost 3 bases and J 7 bases, leaving 7 bases between the germline ends. The CDR3 bases are TGTGCCAGCAGTGAAAGTGAGAATGAGCAGTTCTTC. It codes for CASSESENEQFF.

The chain is built from TRBV5-1 and TRBJ2-3, with D unresolved. Trimming took off 1 base at V and 3 bases at J, with 6 bases between the two ends. Germline CDR1 reads SGHRS; CDR2 reads YFSETQ. The CDR3 sequence is 13 residues long. The CDR3 region is CASSLTQTDTQYF. The CDR3 bases are TGCGCCAGCAGCTTGACACAGACAGATACGCAGTATTTT. The full variable domain, rest sourced from reference TRBV5-1 and TRBJ2-3, is KAGVTQTPRYLIKTRGQQVTLSCSPISGHRSVSWYQQTPGQGLQFLFEYFSETQRNKGNFPGRFSGRQFSNSRSEMNVSTLELGDSALYLCASSLTQTDTQYFGPGTRLTVL.

The rearrangement links TRBV4-3 to TRBJ1-5; D might be TRBD1 (6 bases). The CDR3 consists of 15 residues. CDR1 and CDR2 (germline): LGHNA, YSLEER. Trimming took off 1 base at V and 7 bases at J, with 14 bases between the two ends. The CDR3 DNA follows: TGCGCCAGCAGCCAAGCTGTTACAGGGCTGCAGCCCCAGCATTTT. Protein: CASSQAVTGLQPQHF.

This sequence joins TRBV28 and TRBJ2-2, with TRBD1 matching 8 bases. V trimming: 4 bases; J trimming: 5 bases; junction bases outside the gene matches: 9. The germline gives CDR1 MDHEN, CDR2 SYDVKM. CDR3 length: 16 residues. DNA of the CDR3: TGTGCCAGCAGTTCCTCAGGGGACAGGCTTACCGGGGAGCTGTTTTTT. Amino acid sequence: CASSSSGDRLTGELFF.

The gene calls are TRBV9 and TRBJ2-1, with D uncertain. Deletions cut 0 bases from V and 12 bases from J, with 22 bases between. This CDR3 spans 16 amino acids. Looked up from germline, CDR1 is SGDLS and CDR2 is YYNGEE. The CDR3 loop is CASSVEEQHHLFGQFF. The CDR3 region has the DNA TGTGCCAGCAGCGTAGAGGAACAGCACCACTTATTTGGGCAGTTCTTC.